This TCR beta chain derives from a study of identical twins. Study-wide findings and caveats: Where beta out-of-frame sequences were concerned, excess twin sharing was weaker.

CDR3 size: 15 residues. The trim removed 5 bases at V and 5 bases at J, leaving 9 bases unmatched. CDR1 is SGHVS and CDR2 is FNYEAQ in the germline V gene. This clonotype was observed a few times. What it binds is not known. One entry per CDR3 protein results from TCRdb running MiXCR on the 5' RACE reads. The repertoire holds 200,000 to 250,000 distinct CDR3 sequences, about 10% seen once, with roughly 10% in the top ten. J is TRBJ2-5 and V is TRBV7-6; the match to TRBD1 covers 9 bases. The specimen was memory T cells sorted from blood. The sequence was obtained from a middle-aged man in good health. CDR3 sequence: CASSQPGQGAETQYF. For the CDR3, the DNA is TGTGCCAGCAGCCAACCGGGACAGGGCGCGGAGACCCAGTACTTC.